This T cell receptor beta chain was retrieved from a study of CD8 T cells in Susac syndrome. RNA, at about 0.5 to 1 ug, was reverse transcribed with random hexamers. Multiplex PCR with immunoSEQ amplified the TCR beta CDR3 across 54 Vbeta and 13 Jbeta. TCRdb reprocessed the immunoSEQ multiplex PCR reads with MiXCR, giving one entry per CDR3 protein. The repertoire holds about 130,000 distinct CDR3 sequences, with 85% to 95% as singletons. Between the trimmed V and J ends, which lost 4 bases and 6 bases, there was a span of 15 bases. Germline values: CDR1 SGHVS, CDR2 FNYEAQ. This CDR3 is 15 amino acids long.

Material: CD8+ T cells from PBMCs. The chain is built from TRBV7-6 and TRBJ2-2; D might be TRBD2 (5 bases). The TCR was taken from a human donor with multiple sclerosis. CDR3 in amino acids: CASSSLEGGSGELFF. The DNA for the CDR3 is TGTGCCAGCAGCTCACTCGAGGGCGGGTCCGGGGAGCTGTTTTTT.